Following are 3 T cell receptor beta chains from one sample sequenced in a study of CD8 T cells in ankylosing spondylitis. Whole-study findings and limits: It appeared that ankylosing spondylitis blood was characterized by a TCR beta motif of several highly homologous variants.

TCRdb itself ran the 5' RACE reads through MiXCR, one entry per CDR3 protein. The sample consists of approximately 440,000 distinct CDR3 sequences, under 20% of them appearing once. No antigen is known for these receptors. The sample was blood, either unsorted or a sorted T cell fraction (not recorded which). Receptors originate from a male donor with ankylosing spondylitis.

A word on this clonotype: With a much larger clone just one base away, this may be a read error. V is TRBV4-3 and J is TRBJ2-5; no clear D gene. The CDR3 loop spans 15 amino acids. Trimming shortened V by 0 bases and J by 2 bases, and 10 bases separated the two germline ends. Germline CDR1 reads LGHNA; CDR2 reads YSLEER. The CDR3 sequence: CASSQDAVRQETQYF. For the CDR3, the DNA is TGCGCCAGCAGCCAAGACGCGGTAAGACAAGAGACCCAGTACTTC.

This clonotype has just a few counts. This chain uses TRBV12-3 or TRBV12-4 with TRBJ2-5, with 9 bases aligning to TRBD2. This CDR3 comprises 14 residues. J was trimmed by 5 bases and V by 6 bases; bases with no gene match: 7. The CDR3 sequence: CASSFSGRGETQYF. CDR3 in DNA: TGTGCCAGCAGCTTTAGCGGGAGAGGGGAGACCCAGTACTTC.

The J gene is TRBJ2-1, the V gene TRBV5-1, with TRBD2 matching over 11 bases. Germline assignment: CDR1 SGHRS and CDR2 YFSETQ. This CDR3 has 16 amino acids. J gave up 2 bases and V 4 bases, and 5 bases lay outside the gene matches. The CDR3, as DNA: TGCGCCAGCAGCCGCGGGACTAGCGGCACCTACAATGAGCAGTTCTTC. Encoded protein: CASSRGTSGTYNEQFF.